This note documents a single TCR beta chain sequence. Its antigen is not known. This specimen comes from a study of T cell responses to AZD1222 COVID-19 vaccine. Study outcomes and limitations: Epitopes outside B.1.351 and B.1.1.7 mutated regions reportedly drew nearly half of spike TCRs. Most donors were white British and more were female, and clonal diversity was possibly underestimated.

Some clones are missing from TCRdb's copy, which holds only in-frame ones; the method was immunoSEQ multiplex PCR. The sample lists about 100,000 clones; 85% to 90% were seen once. J gave up 5 bases and V 5 bases, and 8 bases lay outside the gene matches. CDR1 SGHNT and CDR2 YENEEA come from the germline V gene. CDR3 length: 15 amino acids. This sequence joins TRBV11-3 and TRBJ2-7; 11 bases are a match to TRBD2. The receptor's source is an adult in good health. This specimen was peripheral blood, taken on day 0 of AZD1222 vaccination. DNA for the CDR3: TGTGCCAGCAGCCCCACTAGCGGGGGTAAGAACGAGCAGTACTTC. It specifies CASSPTSGGKNEQYF.